This T cell receptor beta chain was obtained from a study of regulatory T cells in long-lasting Graves disease. Time point here: newly diagnosed GD, antithyroid drugs for less than 3 months. The TCR library used RNA extracted from PBMCs. Construction of TCR beta libraries relied on iRepertoire HTBI primers and on Arm-PCR targeting CDR3 regions. MiXCR, applied by TCRdb to the multiplex PCR reads, yields one record per CDR3 protein. The table has about 530,000 distinct CDR3 sequences, 16% seen once. The V end was cut by 7 bases, the J end by 8 bases, with 13 bases between. This CDR3 is 12 amino acids long. The germline V gene encodes CDR1 MNHEY and CDR2 SVGEGT. The same data also went into a second study, on T cells in Graves' hyperthyroidism and ophthalmopathy.

This specimen was peripheral blood mononuclear cells (PBMCs), taken at new diagnosis, from a patient treated with antithyroid drugs. The genes are TRBV6-2 or TRBV6-3 and TRBJ2-3, with D hard to call. The sequence was collected from a woman aged 35-60 years with Graves disease. The CDR3 DNA is TGTGCCAGCACTAACAAAGTGGGTACGCAGTATTTT. Translating it yields CASTNKVGTQYF.